The clone carrying this T cell receptor beta chain was counted only a few times. Its specificity is not known. Primers for the PCR totalled 60 Vbeta and 13 Jbeta. Data came from immunoSEQ multiplex PCR; TCRdb stores just in-frame clones and leaves some out. The sample contains about 180,000 clones, around 77% of which appear only once. The CDR3 totals 17 residues. J gave up 2 bases and V 5 bases, and 7 bases lay outside the gene matches. Per germline, CDR1 SGHVS and CDR2 FNYEAQ. The sample comes from a study of cytomegalovirus exposure and HLA in healthy donors. Overall study context: Clustering assigned 81% of the approximately 430 genotyped donors to the Caucasian-associated ancestry cluster. Points from the study as a whole: Previously analyzed data showed that most TCR beta V segments were productive at a frequency of about 87% or about 30%. In vitro data verified a few CMV-associated chains as specific for CMV antigens.

The chain links TRBV7-6 to TRBJ1-4, with 11 nucleotides matching TRBD1. Sequencing was performed on PBMCs. The sequence was obtained from a man aged 55 to 70 in good health and CMV-seronegative. CDR3 residues: CASSPRTGGSTNEKLFF. In DNA form, the CDR3 reads TGTGCCAGCAGCCCAAGGACAGGGGGCTCGACTAATGAAAAACTGTTTTTT.